A single T cell receptor beta chain is shown here with its context. The data derive from a study of T cells expressing NK-cell markers. Reprocessing the 5' RACE reads, TCRdb reports a single entry for every CDR3 protein and omits DNA. The repertoire table contains roughly 450,000 distinct CDR3 sequences. The receptor's source is a woman between 50 and 59 years old in good health. The sequenced material came from blood T cells: a sorted CD56 or NKG2C T cell subset, CD4+ or CD8+ T cells, or bulk PBMC T cells (not recorded which).

The CDR3 here is CASSGAEAGRYNEQFF. The chain has TRBV6-2 or TRBV6-3 and TRBJ2-1; TCRdb's D call, TRBD2, is unchecked because there is no DNA. There are 16 residues in the CDR3. The germline CDR1 and CDR2 sequences are MNHEY and SVGEGT.